This T cell receptor beta chain was documented in a study of blood T cell repertoires in COVID-19. Study information: COVID-19 samples, acute and convalescent, were from the United States, Italy and Spain.

The authors' processing: Nucleated cell number was recorded as an estimate derived from reference gene primer amplification. Profiled with immunoSEQ multiplex PCR; TCRdb holds only in-frame clones, not every one. From that table come the V and J calls and clone size; the DNA was used to work out D and trimming. This sample carries over 100,000 clones, around 86% of them seen once, and the ten largest clones take roughly 8.2%. The CDR3 has 14 amino acids. The V end was cut by 0 bases, the J end by 6 bases, with 12 bases between. The germline V gene encodes CDR1 GTSNPN and CDR2 SVGIG (reference sequence).

This sequence joins TRBV30 and TRBJ2-4, with D unclear. This TCR was recovered from a man between 65 and 80 years old with acute or convalescent COVID-19. The specimen was peripheral blood. In DNA form, the CDR3 reads TGTGCCTGGAGTGTTGGGCAAGTGGGAAACATTCAGTACTTC. This encodes CAWSVGQVGNIQYF.